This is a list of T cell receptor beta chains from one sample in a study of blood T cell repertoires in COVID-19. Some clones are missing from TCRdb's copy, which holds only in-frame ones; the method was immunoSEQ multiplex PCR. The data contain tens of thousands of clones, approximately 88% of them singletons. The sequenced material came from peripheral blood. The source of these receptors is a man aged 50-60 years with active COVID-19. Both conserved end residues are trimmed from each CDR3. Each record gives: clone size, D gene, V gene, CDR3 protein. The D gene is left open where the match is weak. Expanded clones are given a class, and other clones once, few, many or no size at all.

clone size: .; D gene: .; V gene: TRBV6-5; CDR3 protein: ASTESVNSNYEQY
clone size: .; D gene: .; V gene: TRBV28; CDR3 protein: ASRRYGYT
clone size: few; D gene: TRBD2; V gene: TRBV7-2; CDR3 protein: ASRIFRASGGADTQY
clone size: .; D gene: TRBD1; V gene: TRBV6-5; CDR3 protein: ASSGQGVVVSPLH
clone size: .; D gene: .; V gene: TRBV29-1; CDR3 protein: SVDKAGLNPYEQY
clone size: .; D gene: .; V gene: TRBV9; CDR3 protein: ASSVDTYNEQF
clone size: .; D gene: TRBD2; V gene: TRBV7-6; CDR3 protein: ASSARTSGGSEQF
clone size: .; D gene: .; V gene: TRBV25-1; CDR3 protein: ASSAGMNTEAF
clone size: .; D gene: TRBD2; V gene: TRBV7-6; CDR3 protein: ASSLARGGAVYEQY
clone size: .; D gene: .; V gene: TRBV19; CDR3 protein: ASSSLVFVRELF
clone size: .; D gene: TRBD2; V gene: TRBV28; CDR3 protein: ASSRDYTDTQY
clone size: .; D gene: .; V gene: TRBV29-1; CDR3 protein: SVEGGDSTYEQY
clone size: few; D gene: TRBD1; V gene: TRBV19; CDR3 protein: ASSRQGNTYEQY
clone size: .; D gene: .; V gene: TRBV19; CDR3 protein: ASSEQYSNQPQH
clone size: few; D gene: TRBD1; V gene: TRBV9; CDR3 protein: ASSVGQGVGNTIY
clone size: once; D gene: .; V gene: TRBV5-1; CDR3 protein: ASSSQGILKDEQY
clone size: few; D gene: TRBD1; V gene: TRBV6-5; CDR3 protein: AIEDRENQPQH
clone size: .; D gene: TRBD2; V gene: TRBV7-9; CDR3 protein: ASSSDRTSGSEESDTQY
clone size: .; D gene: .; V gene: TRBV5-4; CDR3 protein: ASSSGGARNTEAF
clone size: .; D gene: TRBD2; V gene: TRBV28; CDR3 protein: ASSLLAGGNEQY
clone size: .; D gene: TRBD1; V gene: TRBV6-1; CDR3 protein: ASSDPSQGARGYGYT
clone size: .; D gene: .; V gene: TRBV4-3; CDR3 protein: ASSQGTDYGYT
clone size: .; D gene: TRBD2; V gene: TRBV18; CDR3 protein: ASSPRLAGTQETQY
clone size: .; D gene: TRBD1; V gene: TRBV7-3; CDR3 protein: ASSLKREAGGLTDTQY
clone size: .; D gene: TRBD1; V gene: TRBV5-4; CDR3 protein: ASSLGQGGYGYT
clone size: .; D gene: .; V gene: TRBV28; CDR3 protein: ASSNAGQNSGNTIY
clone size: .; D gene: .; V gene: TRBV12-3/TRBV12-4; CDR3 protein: ASSLGGVTEAF
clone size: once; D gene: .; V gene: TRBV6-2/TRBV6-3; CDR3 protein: ASSIQGPRMGQPQH
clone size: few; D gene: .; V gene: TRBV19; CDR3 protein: ASSIGRGQETQY
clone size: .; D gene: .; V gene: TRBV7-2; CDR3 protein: ASSPSSPGDHSNQPQH
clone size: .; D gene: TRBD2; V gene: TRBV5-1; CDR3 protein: ASSLEGSGSSDTQY
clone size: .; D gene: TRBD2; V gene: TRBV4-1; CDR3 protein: ASSHPLAGFDNEQF
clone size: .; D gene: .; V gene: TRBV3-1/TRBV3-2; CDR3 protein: ASSLSGARGYGYT
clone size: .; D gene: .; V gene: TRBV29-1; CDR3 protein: SVEPLGERLNEKLF
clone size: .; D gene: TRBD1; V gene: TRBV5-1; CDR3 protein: ASSGGQGGWYGYT
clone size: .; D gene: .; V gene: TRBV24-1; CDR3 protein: ATSDFLRDNNEQF
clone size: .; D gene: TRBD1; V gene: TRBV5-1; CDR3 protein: ASSQQGSGANVLT